This T cell receptor (beta chain) was found in a study of shared clonotypes between healthy human individuals. Into CD45RA+ naive and CD45RA-negative memory subsets, the CD4+ cells were split. Trimming removed 1 base from V and 0 bases from J, with 10 bases in between. Germline CDR1 reads SGHVS; CDR2 reads FQNEAQ. The CDR3 has 17 residues. Profiling relied on immunoSEQ multiplex PCR, and the TCRdb table lists in-frame clones only, not all of them. Here the sample spans more than 850,000 clones, about 80% being singletons. The sequence derives from a man between 18 and 29 years old in good health. Some clones in this sample may be carry-over from other donors' samples. The chain joins TRBV7-8 to TRBJ2-6; the D is unclear. Sequenced input: memory CD4+ T cells from PBMCs. Subset of the sample: CD45RA-negative fraction. The CDR3 protein is CASSLVLPASGANVLTF. As DNA, the CDR3 is TGTGCCAGCAGCTTAGTCCTTCCAGCCTCTGGGGCCAACGTCCTGACTTTC.